This T cell receptor beta chain was identified during a study of shared clonotypes between healthy human individuals (dated by TCRdb to the early 2020s). With regard to the full study: The cohort included a few men and a couple of women between 18 and 49 years of age. For each donor, CD4 naive and CD4 memory were each run on three plates, CD8 naive on two plates, and CD8 memory on one plate. To estimate repertoire size and how much clonotypes are shared between individuals, the study performed deep sequencing of blood TCR repertoires from 4 to 6 healthy adults. To increase sequencing depth and limit assay-specific biases, TCR repertoire library preparation and sequencing were carried out by different laboratories using diverse techniques. Per donor, leukapheresis produced somewhere between about 0.9 and 10 billion PBMCs.

The CDR3 spans 14 residues, from the cysteine through the phenylalanine. Of the read, only the CDR3 DNA is kept; its 42 bases are in frame from base 1. V trim: 5 bases; J trim: 6 bases; unmatched bases: 9. CDR1 and CDR2 are drawn from the germline V gene: SNHLY, FYNNEI. Healthy HIV-negative adults with no recently reported acute infections or vaccinations were included as donors. All donors were Caucasian adults living in Nashville, Tennessee, USA. CD4+ T cells were enriched by magnetic negative selection, after which naive cells were positively selected on CD45RA and the negative fraction was taken as the memory subset. Blood was obtained by leukapheresis, after which PBMCs were separated by Ficoll-Histopaque density gradient centrifugation and cryopreserved in liquid nitrogen vapor phase. Analytical flow cytometry was used to check the purity and quantity of every magnetically sorted T cell population. Genomic DNA was isolated from every sorted fraction and measured by UV absorbance on a Nanodrop 2000c.

Beyond this particular receptor, the publication reports: When four donors were compared, the shared fraction of clonotypes was around 5% for naive CD4, approximately 3.3% for naive CD8, about 2.5% for memory CD4, and under 0.5% for memory CD8. The genetic and exposure-history diversity represented was limited by the small number of donors. Naive subsets generally had larger estimated clonotype richness than memory subsets did. Incomplete sequencing was indicated by rarefaction of sorted-subset datasets, despite the large sequencing depth. Only blood was sampled, and tissue TCR repertoires likely differ from those in blood. Pairwise subsampling led to the expectation that sequencing depth would affect the degree of clonotype sharing among donors. Clonotypes shared by all four sorted-subset donors showed higher generation probabilities than non-shared clonotypes.

Using the deep immunoSEQ assay, TCR CDR3 regions were amplified from genomic DNA by multiplex PCR. Extracted genomic DNA from each cell subset was spread evenly across all wells of several immunoSEQ 96-well plates, with each plate serving as a replicate. For sorted subsets, approximately 190 ng genomic DNA, equal to tens of thousands of T cell genomes, was loaded into each replicate PCR. The purified libraries were quantified using a Qubit 3.0 fluorometer, sized with a Bioanalyzer 2100, and then quantified again using the KAPA Library Quantification kit. Each immunoSEQ 96-well plate was sequenced on its own single-read 150-cycle Illumina NextSeq 550 flow cell. As for the original processing: Because the immunoSEQ output held only junctional sequences and lacked quality scores, the filtering could not match the filtering applied to full-length reads. To assign V/J genes and CDR3, sequences were annotated against IMGT germline references using PyIR, a Python wrapper for IgBLAST v1.9. Any read was removed if the V/J assignment was weak (E-value above 1e-6), the CDR3 was missing, or the read contained stop codons, out-of-frame junctions, or ambiguous translated residues. A V3J clonotype was defined by an identical inferred V gene, J gene, and CDR3 amino acid sequence. Percentage overlap between repertoires was calculated by dividing the number of shared unique clonotypes by the size of the smaller repertoire. RTK rarefaction, the Chao1 estimator, and Recon v2.1 estimates of unobserved clonotypes were used to assess repertoire richness. For all TCRbeta clonotypes obtained by the gDNA method from a handful of donors, generation probabilities were computed with OLGA. Drawn from immuneACCESS, this table holds only the in-frame rearrangements with V and J called that TCRdb kept. Clones are partly lost; checked studies trace under half to an unresolved V gene and leave the rest unexplained. From that table come the V and J calls and clone size; the DNA was used to work out D and trimming. This sample holds 2 million or so clones; approximately 95% were observed only once. Jointly, the top ten make up 0.1% to 0.15% of the sample.

As concerns this clone: What antigen it recognizes has not been identified. No base quality information exists; no much larger clone differs at one position.

The receptor comes from a man aged 18 to 30 in good health. The receptor chain draws on TRBV2 and TRBJ2-7, with 8 bases aligning to TRBD1. The source material was naive CD4+ T cells sorted from blood. The cell subset or site label, as the study defines it: CD45RA+ positively selected. CDR3 protein: CASSLTTGGSEQYF. The nucleotides are TGTGCCAGCAGTTTAACCACAGGGGGGAGCGAGCAGTACTTC.